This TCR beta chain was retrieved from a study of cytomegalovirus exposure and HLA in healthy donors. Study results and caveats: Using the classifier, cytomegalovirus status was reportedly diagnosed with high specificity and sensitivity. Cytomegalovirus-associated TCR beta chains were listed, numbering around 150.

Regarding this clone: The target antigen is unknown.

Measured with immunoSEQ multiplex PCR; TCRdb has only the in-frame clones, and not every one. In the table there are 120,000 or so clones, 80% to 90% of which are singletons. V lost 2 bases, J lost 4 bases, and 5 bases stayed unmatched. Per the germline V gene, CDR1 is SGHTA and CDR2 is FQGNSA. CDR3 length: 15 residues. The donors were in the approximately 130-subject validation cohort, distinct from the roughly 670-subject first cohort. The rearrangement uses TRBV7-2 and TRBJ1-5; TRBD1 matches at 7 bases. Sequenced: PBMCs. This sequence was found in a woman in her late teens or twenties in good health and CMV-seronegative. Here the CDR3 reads CASSLMEGANQPQHF. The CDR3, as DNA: TGTGCCAGCAGCTTAATGGAGGGGGCAAATCAGCCCCAGCATTTT.